The T cell receptor (beta chain) under discussion was sequenced for a study of shared clonotypes between healthy human individuals. The study, taken as a whole, reports: The rarefaction results pointed to incomplete sorted-subset sequencing despite large depth. The study generally estimated greater richness for naive than memory subsets.

A remark on this clone: The antigen remains undetermined.

This CDR3 contains 16 residues. Trimming pared 2 bases from V and 0 bases from J, leaving 12 bases between. Germline loops: CDR1 SGHDT, CDR2 YYEEEE. Sequencing was performed with immunoSEQ multiplex PCR; in TCRdb, only in-frame clones are kept and a portion is missing. The data show some 2,400,000 clones, approximately 94% seen once. Among the donors, all were Caucasian adults who lived in Nashville, Tennessee. This sequence originates from a man aged 18-30 years in good health. This chain connects TRBV5-6 to TRBJ1-3; TRBD1 is a possible D gene (5 bases). The source material was naive CD4+ T cells sorted from blood. The subset: CD45RA+ positively selected. In DNA, the CDR3 is TGTGCCAGCAGCTTCGCCGGGGGTAGCTCTGGAAACACCATATATTTT. The encoded protein is CASSFAGGSSGNTIYF.